Below are 2 T cell receptor beta chains sequenced from a single sample in a study of control samples from healthy donors and cancer patients. Method: immunoSEQ multiplex PCR; TCRdb's copy keeps in-frame clones and lacks some. The table lists approximately 170,000 clones, approximately 90% of them singletons. The specimen sequenced was blood. The receptor source for this set is a young woman in good health.

V usage is TRBV10-3 and J usage is TRBJ2-2; D is unclear. The length of the CDR3 is 12 residues. The ends were cut back, 2 bases at V and 9 bases at J, with 7 bases in the middle. Per germline, CDR1 ENHRY and CDR2 SYGVKD. Here the CDR3 reads CAISETGRELFF. The CDR3 nucleotides are TGTGCCATCAGTGAGACGGGCAGGGAGCTGTTTTTT.

The chain joins TRBV6-5 to TRBJ1-1; perhaps TRBD1 as D (5 bases). The CDR3 length is 14 residues. Trimming cost V 5 bases and J 1 base, with 11 bases left between them. The germline gives CDR1 MNHEY, CDR2 SVGAGI. The CDR3 nucleotides read TGTGCCAGCAGTCCACTAGGGGAGAACACTGAAGCTTTCTTT. Protein: CASSPLGENTEAFF.